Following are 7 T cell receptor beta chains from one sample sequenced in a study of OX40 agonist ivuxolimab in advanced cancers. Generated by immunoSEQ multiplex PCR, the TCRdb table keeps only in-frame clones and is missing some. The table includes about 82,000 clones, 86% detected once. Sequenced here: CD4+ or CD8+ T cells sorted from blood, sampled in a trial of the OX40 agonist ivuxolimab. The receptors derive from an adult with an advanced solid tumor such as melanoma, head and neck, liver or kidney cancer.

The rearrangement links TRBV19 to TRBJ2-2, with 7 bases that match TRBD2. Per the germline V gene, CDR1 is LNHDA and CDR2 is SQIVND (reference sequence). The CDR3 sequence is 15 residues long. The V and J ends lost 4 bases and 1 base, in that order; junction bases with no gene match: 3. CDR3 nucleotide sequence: TGTGCCAGTAGTAAGGCGGGAGTGAACACCGGGGAGCTGTTTTTT. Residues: CASSKAGVNTGELFF.

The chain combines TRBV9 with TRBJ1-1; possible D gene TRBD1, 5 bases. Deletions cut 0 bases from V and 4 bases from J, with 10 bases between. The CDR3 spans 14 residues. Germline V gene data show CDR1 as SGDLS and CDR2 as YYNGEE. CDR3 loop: CASSVARQSTEAFF. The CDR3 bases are TGTGCCAGCAGCGTAGCCCGACAGAGCACTGAAGCTTTCTTT.

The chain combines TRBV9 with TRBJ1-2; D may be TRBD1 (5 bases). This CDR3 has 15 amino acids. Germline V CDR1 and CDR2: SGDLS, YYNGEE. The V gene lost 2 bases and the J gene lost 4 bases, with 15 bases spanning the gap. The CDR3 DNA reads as TGTGCCAGCAGCGTCACAGGTGGCCAGGGCTATGGCTACACCTTC. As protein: CASSVTGGQGYGYTF.

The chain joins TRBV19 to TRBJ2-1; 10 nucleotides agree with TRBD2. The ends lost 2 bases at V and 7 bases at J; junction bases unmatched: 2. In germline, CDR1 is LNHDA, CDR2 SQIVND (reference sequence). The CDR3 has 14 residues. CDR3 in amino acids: CASSIFSGGNEQFF. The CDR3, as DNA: TGTGCCAGTAGTATATTTAGCGGGGGGAATGAGCAGTTCTTC.

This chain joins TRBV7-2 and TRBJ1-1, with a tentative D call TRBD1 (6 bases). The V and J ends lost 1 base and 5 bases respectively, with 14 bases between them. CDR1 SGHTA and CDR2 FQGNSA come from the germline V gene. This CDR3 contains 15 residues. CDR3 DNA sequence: TGTGCCAGCAGCTTAGGGAAACAGGGAAGAACTGAAGCTTTCTTT. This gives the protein CASSLGKQGRTEAFF.

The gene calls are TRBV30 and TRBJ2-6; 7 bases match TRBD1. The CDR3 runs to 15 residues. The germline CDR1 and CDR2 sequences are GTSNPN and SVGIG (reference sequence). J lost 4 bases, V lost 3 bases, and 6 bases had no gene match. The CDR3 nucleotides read TGTGCCTGGAGCAGAACAGGGGTGGGGGCCAACGTCCTGACTTTC. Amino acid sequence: CAWSRTGVGANVLTF. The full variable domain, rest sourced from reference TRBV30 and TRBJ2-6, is SQTIHQWPATLVQPVGSPLSLECTVEGTSNPNLYWYRQAAGRGLQLLFYSVGIGQISSEVPQNLSASRPQDRQFILSSKKLLLSDSGFYLCAWSRTGVGANVLTFGAGSRLTVL.

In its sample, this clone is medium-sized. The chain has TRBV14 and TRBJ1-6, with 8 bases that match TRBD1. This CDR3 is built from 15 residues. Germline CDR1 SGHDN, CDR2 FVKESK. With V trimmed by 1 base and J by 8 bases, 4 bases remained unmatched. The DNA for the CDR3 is TGTGCCAGCAGCCAAGGGACAGGGCTATATTCACCCCTCCACTTT. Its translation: CASSQGTGLYSPLHF.